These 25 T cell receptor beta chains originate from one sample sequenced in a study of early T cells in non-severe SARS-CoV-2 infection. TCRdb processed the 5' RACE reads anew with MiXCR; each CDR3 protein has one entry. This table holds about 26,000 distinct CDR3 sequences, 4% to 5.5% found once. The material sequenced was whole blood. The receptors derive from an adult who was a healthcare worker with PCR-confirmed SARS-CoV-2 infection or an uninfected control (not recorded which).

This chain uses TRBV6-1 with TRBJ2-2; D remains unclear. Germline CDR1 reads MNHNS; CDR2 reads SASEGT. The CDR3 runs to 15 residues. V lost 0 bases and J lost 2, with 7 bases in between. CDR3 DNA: TGTGCCAGCAGTGAAGCATCCTACAACACCGGGGAGCTGTTTTTT. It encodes CASSEASYNTGELFF.

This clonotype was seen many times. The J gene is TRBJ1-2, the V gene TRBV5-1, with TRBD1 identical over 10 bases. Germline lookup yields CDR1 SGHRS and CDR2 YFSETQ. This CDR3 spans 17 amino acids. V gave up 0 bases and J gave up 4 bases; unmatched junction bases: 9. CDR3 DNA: TGCGCCAGCAGCTTGGGACAGGGGGCTCCTGGACTCTATGGCTACACCTTC. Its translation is CASSLGQGAPGLYGYTF.

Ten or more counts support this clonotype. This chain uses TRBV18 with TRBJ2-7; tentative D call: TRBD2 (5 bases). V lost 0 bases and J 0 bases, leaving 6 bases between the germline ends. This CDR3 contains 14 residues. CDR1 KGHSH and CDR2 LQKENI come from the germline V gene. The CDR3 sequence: CASSPPGISYEQYF. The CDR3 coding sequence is TGTGCCAGCTCACCACCCGGGATCTCCTACGAGCAGTACTTC. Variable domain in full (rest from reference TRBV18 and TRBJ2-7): NAGVMQNPRHLVRRRGQEARLRCSPMKGHSHVYWYRQLPEEGLKFMVYLQKENIIDESGMPKERFSAEFPKEGPSILRIQQVVRGDSAAYFCASSPPGISYEQYFGPGTRLTVT.

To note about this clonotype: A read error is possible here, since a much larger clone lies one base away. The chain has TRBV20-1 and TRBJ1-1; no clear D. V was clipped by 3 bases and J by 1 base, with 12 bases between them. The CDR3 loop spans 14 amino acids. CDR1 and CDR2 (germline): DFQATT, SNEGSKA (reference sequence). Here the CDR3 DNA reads TGCAGTGCTAGGATGGGCAGTCGGAACACTGAAGCTTTCTTT. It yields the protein CSARMGSRNTEAFF.

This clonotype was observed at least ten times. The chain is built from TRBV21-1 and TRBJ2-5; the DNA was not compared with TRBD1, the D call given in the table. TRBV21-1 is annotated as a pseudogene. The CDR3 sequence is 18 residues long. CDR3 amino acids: CASHPEGPRTPHQETQYF. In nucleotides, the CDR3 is TGTGCCAGCCACCCCGAGGGTCCGAGGACACCGCACCAAGAGACCCAGTACTTC.

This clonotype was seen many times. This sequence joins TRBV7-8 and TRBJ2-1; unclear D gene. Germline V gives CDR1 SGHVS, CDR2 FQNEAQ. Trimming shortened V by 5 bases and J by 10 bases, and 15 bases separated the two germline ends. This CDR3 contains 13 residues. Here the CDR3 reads CASSPRPEFEQFF. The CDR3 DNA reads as TGTGCCAGCAGCCCCCGACCTGAATTCGAGCAGTTCTTC.

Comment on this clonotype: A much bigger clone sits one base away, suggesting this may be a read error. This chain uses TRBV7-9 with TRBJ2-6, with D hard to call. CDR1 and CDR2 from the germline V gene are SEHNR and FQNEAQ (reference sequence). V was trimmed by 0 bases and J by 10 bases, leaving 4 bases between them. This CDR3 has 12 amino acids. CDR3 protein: CASSLAHNVLTF. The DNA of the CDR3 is TGTGCCAGCAGCTTAGCCCATAACGTCCTGACTTTC.

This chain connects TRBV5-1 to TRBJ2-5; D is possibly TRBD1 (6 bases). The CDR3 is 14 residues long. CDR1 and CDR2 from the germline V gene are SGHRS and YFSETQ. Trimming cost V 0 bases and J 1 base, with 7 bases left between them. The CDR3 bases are TGCGCCAGCAGCTTGGTGGACAGCCAAGAGACCCAGTACTTC. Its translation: CASSLVDSQETQYF.

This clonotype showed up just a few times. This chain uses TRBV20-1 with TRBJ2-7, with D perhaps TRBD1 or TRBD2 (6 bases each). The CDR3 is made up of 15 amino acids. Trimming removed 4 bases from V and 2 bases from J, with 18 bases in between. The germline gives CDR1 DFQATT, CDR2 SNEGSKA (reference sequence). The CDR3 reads CSANGGTRTPYEQYF. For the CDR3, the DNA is TGCAGTGCTAATGGAGGGACACGTACCCCCTACGAGCAGTACTTC.

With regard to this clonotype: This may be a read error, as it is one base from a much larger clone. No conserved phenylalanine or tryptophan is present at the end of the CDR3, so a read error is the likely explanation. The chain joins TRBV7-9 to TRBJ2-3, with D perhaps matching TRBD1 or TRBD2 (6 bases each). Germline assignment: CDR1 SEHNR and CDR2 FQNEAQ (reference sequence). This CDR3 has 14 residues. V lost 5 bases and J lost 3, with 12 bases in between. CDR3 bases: TGTGCCAGCAGCCCGAGGGGGGCTACAGATACGCAGTATTTA. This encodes CASSPRGATDTQYL.

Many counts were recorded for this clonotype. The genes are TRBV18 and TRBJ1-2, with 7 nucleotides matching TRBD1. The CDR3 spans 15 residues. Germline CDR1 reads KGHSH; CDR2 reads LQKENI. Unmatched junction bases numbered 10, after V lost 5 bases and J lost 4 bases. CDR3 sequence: CASSSASGTAYGYTF. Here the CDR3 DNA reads TGTGCCAGCTCATCCGCCTCCGGGACAGCCTATGGCTACACCTTC.

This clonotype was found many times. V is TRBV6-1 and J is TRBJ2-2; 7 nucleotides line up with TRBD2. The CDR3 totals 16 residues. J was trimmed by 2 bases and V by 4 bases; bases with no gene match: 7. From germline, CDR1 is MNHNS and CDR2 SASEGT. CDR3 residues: CASSVASGANTGELFF. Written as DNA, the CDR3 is TGTGCCAGCAGTGTGGCTAGCGGAGCCAACACCGGGGAGCTGTTTTTT.

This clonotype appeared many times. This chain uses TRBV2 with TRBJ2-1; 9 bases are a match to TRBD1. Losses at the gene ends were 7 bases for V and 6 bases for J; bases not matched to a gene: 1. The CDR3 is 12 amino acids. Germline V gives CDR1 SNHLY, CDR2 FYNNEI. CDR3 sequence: CASKDRGNEQFF. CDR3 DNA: TGTGCCAGCAAGGACAGGGGCAATGAGCAGTTCTTC.

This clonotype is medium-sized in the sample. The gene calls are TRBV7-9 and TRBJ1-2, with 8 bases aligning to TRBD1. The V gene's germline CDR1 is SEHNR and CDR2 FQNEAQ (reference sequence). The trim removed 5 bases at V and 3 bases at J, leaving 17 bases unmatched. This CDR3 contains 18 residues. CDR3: CASSPRDRREGSDYGYTF. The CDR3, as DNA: TGTGCCAGCAGCCCCCGGGACAGGAGAGAGGGTTCGGACTATGGCTACACCTTC.

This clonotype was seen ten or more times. The CDR3 spells CSARKGGPSTDTQYF. Here the CDR3 DNA reads TGCAGTGCCCGAAAGGGGGGACCTAGCACAGATACGCAGTATTTT. The rearrangement uses TRBV20-1 and TRBJ2-3; either TRBD1 or TRBD2 may fit D (6 bases each). The ends were cut back, 6 bases at V and 0 bases at J, with 16 bases in the middle. CDR3 length: 15 amino acids. CDR1 is DFQATT, CDR2 SNEGSKA, per germline (reference sequence).

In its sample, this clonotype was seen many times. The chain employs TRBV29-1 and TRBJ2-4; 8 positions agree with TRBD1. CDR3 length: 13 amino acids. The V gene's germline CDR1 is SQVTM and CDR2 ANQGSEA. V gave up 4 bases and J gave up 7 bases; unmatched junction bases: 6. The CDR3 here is CSVARQGMNIQYF. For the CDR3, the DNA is TGCAGCGTTGCGCGACAGGGGATGAACATTCAGTACTTC.

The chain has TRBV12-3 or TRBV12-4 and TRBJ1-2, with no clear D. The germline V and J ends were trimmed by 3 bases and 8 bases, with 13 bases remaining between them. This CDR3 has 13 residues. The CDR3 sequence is CASSFRGGQGYTF. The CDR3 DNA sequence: TGTGCCAGCAGTTTCCGGGGAGGTCAAGGCTACACCTTC.

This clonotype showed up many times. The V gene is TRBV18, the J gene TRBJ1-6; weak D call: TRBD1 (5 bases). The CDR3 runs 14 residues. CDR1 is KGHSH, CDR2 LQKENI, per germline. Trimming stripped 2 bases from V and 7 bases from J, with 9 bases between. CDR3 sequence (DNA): TGTGCCAGCTCACCAACGGACACCAATTCACCCCTCCACTTT. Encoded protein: CASSPTDTNSPLHF. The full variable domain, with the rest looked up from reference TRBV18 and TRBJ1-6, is NAGVMQNPRHLVRRRGQEARLRCSPMKGHSHVYWYRQLPEEGLKFMVYLQKENIIDESGMPKERFSAEFPKEGPSILRIQQVVRGDSAAYFCASSPTDTNSPLHFGNGTRLTVT.

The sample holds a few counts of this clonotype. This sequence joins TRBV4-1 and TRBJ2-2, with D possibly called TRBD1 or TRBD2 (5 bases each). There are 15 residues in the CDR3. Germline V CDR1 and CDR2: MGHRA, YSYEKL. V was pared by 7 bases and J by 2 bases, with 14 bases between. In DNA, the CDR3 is TGCGCCAGCAAAAAGTCCGGGGCAAACACCGGGGAGCTGTTTTTT. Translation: CASKKSGANTGELFF.

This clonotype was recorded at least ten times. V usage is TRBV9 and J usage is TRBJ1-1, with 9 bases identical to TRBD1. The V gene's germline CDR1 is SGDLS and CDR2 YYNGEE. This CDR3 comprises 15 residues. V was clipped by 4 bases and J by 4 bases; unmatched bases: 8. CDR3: CASSPGQGMVTEAFF. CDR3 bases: TGTGCCAGCAGCCCCGGACAGGGGATGGTCACTGAAGCTTTCTTT.

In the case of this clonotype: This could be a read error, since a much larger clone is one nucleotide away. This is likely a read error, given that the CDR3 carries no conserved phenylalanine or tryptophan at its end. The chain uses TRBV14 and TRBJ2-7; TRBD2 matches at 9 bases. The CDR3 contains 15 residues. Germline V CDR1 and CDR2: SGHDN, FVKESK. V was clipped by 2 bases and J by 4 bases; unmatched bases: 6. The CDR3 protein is CASSQRTSDRYEQYS. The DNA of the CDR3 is TGTGCCAGCAGCCAAAGGACTAGCGATCGGTACGAGCAGTACTCC.

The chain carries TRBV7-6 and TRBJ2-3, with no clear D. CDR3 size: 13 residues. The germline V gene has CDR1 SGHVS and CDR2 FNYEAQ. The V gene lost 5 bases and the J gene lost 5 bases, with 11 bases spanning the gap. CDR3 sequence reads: CASSMRTRDTQYF. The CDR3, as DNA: TGTGCCAGCAGCATGCGGACCAGAGATACGCAGTATTTT.

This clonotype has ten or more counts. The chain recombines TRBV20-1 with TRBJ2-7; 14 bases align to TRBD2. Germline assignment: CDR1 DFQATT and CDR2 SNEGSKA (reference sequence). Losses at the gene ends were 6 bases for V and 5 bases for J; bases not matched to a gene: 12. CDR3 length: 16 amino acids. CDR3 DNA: TGCAGTGCGACCGGGACTAGCGGGAGTTTGGGCCACGAGCAGTACTTC. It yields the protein CSATGTSGSLGHEQYF.

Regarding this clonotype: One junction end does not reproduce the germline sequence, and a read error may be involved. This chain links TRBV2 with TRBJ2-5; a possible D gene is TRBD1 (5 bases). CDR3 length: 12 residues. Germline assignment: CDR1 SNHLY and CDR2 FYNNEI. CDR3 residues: CASSEYGASPEF. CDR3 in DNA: TGTGCCAGCAGTGAATATGGGGCTTCCCCCGAGTTC. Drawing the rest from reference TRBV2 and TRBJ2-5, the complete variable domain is EPEVTQTPSHQVTQMGQEVILRCVPISNHLYFYWYRQILGQKVEFLVSFYNNEISEKSEIFDDQFSVERPDGSNFTLKIRSTKLEDSAMYFCASSEYGASPEFGPGTRLLVL.

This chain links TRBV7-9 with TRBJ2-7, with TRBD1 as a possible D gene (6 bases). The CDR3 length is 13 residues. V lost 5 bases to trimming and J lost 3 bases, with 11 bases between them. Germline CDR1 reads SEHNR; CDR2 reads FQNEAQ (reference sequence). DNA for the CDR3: TGTGCCAGCAGCCCAGGGGAAGTCTACGAGCAGTACTTC. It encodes CASSPGEVYEQYF.